This T cell receptor beta chain is drawn from a study of molecular identifiers for immune sequencing clone quantification. The wider study: Replicate experiments divided RNA from roughly 20,000 or 100,000 naive CD8 cells into five parts and sequenced four.

With regard to this clonotype: Antigen unknown. One end of the junction fails to match germline, which may point to a read error.

Study outcomes and limitations: Detecting spiked Jurkat TCR RNA from one cell among roughly 1 million naive cells was reportedly possible. For effector cells, clones above 20 RNA copies held over 97% of molecules; for naive cells, under 1%.

With listed TCR primers and previously described methods, bulk TCR libraries were prepared. MiXCR, applied by TCRdb to the PCR reads, yields one record per CDR3 protein. The sample consists of about 86,000 distinct CDR3 sequences, about 23% of them appearing once. The specimen was naive CD8+ T cells from blood, with Jurkat cell RNA spiked in. Subset: FACS-sorted CD8+CD4-CCR7+CD45RA+ naive T cells. This sequence was found in a human donor in good health. Some libraries in this study had Jurkat cell RNA spiked in.

The DNA for the CDR3 is TGTGCCAGCAGTCCCGGGGTATCTGAGCAGTCCTTC. Encoded protein: CASSPGVSEQSF. The chain has TRBV27 and TRBJ2-1; tentative D call: TRBD2 (5 bases). This CDR3 is built from 12 residues. The germline V gene has CDR1 MNHEY and CDR2 SMNVEV (reference sequence).